The TCR beta chain described here comes from a study of CD8+CD57+ T cells in acquired aplastic anemia listed by TCRdb under 2018. With respect to the entire study: DNA extracted from sorted CD4+ and CD8+ cells had a mean of about 3.2 ug, with a range of roughly 0.19 to 27.4 ug. CD8+CD57+ expansion was defined as a frequency above the mean frequency observed in healthy subjects. Overall study results and their limits: Between patients and healthy controls, no significant difference in CD8+ Simpson's diversity was found (P=0.060). About 30 CD8+ CDR3 sequences were found to be shared between patients and controls, but these sequences appeared to be highly expressed in patients and within the immunodominant clones of the patients.

Notes on this clonotype: This receptor's antigen is unknown. No quality values exist for individual bases; no much larger clone is one base distant.

Expansion of CD8+CD57+ cells had been shown by flow cytometry in the patients chosen for sequencing. Every patient had severe acquired aplastic anemia, diagnosed using the International Study of Aplastic Anemia and Agranulocytosis and Camitta criteria. No therapy had been received by the patients at the time of blood sampling. The study deep-sequenced TCR repertoires of sorted CD4+ and CD8+ blood T cells from severe aplastic anemia patients and healthy subjects. Patients were enrolled in the USA under clinicaltrials.gov protocols 00001620, 01623167, 00001397, 00071045, 00081523 and 00961064. Ficoll-Paque density gradient centrifugation was used to isolate peripheral blood mononuclear cells. Before DNA was extracted, CD4+ and CD8+ T cells were sorted using either FACS or magnetic beads. CDR1 is given as SGHTA and CDR2 as FQGNSA, both from the germline V gene. The junction shows trimming of 0 bases on V and 4 bases on J, and the gene matches do not reach 9 bases of it. The CDR3 runs 18 amino acids, cysteine and phenylalanine included. Only the CDR3 portion is preserved as DNA: 54 bases, with reading frame beginning at the first base.

Profiling of TCR beta VDJ combinations and CDR3 sequences used genomic DNA as the template. An Illumina HiSeq 2000 was the platform used for TCR repertoire sequencing. For the original study's pipeline: TRBV/TRBJ rearrangement plots, CDR3 size and DJ length profiles, and Simpson's diversity index were used to assess repertoires. The immunodominant clone was defined as the most abundant DNA sequence in deep sequencing data. CDR3 amino acid sequences were checked for sharing between subjects and were compared against published repertoires and the VDJdb database. Using fastp trimming at Q25 and MiXCR clonotype assembly, TCRdb reanalyzed the public sequencing data and kept in-frame beta chains. For every CDR3 protein sequence, its rows merge into one entry that carries the most common genes and DNA. The V and J calls and clone size come from TCRdb's table, not from the authors' own analysis. For this sample the table gives around 290,000 distinct CDR3 sequences, of which 56% were detected only once. The ten biggest clones cover around 1.2% of the sample.

This sequence uses TRBV7-2 and TRBJ2-5; 12 central nucleotides agree with TRBD2. This clonotype was sampled from a human donor with aplastic anemia. The specimen sequenced was sorted CD4+, CD8+, or CD8+CD57+ T cells (not recorded which) from PBMCs. The CDR3 is CASSLAPSGGAVRETQYF. The sequenced DNA: TGTGCCAGCAGCTTAGCGCCTAGCGGGGGGGCAGTACGAGAGACCCAGTACTTC.